Shown below are 14 T cell receptor beta chains from a single sample sequenced in a study of shared clonotypes between healthy human individuals. The protocol was immunoSEQ multiplex PCR, while the TCRdb copy is restricted to in-frame clones and leaves out a portion. The sample contains almost 750,000 clones, 55% to 75% of which appear only once. Sequenced input: memory CD4+ T cells sorted from blood. Subset specified: CD45RA-negative fraction. The source is a woman aged 30 to 39 in good health.

This sequence joins TRBV18 and TRBJ2-5, with TRBD2 matching 7 bases. Trimming cost V 4 bases and J 4 bases; bases outside gene matches: 6. CDR1 and CDR2 (germline): KGHSH, LQKENI. This CDR3 is 14 amino acids long. The CDR3 region is CASSRQGGVETQYF. The CDR3, as DNA: TGTGCCAGCTCACGTCAGGGAGGGGTAGAGACCCAGTACTTC.

J is TRBJ2-3 and V is TRBV29-1, with TRBD1 as a possible D gene (7 bases). The V end was cut by 7 bases, the J end by 8 bases, with 19 bases between. There are 13 residues in the CDR3. From germline, CDR1 is SQVTM and CDR2 ANQGSEA. CDR3 sequence (DNA): TGCAGCGCAGGGGGGATGGGGGGCACTACGCAGTATTTT. Amino acid sequence: CSAGGMGGTTQYF.

The chain links TRBV5-1 to TRBJ2-7, with D perhaps TRBD1 (6 bases). The germline V and J ends were trimmed by 0 bases and 6 bases, with 10 bases remaining between them. Germline V gives CDR1 SGHRS, CDR2 YFSETQ. The CDR3 is made up of 13 amino acids. CDR3 in amino acids: CASSLVGRGEQYF. The CDR3 nucleotides read TGCGCCAGCAGCTTGGTGGGCAGGGGCGAGCAGTACTTC.

The J gene is TRBJ1-3, the V gene TRBV2; D call uncertain. V was cut by 6 bases and J by 1 base, with 7 bases left in between. The germline CDR1 and CDR2 sequences are SNHLY and FYNNEI. CDR3 size: 13 residues. CDR3 sequence: CASREDSGNTIYF. In DNA, the CDR3 is TGTGCCAGCAGGGAGGATTCTGGAAACACCATATATTTT.

In the case of this clone: Other DNA sequences in the same sample also yield this CDR3. The chain employs TRBV6-5 and TRBJ2-3, with 7 bases lining up with TRBD2. This CDR3 has 15 amino acids. CDR1 and CDR2 (germline): MNHEY, SVGAGI. Trimming removed 2 bases from V and 0 bases from J; junction bases left unmatched: 2. The CDR3 spells CASSYSGASTDTQYF. In DNA form, the CDR3 reads TGTGCCAGCAGTTACAGCGGGGCTAGCACAGATACGCAGTATTTT.

J is TRBJ2-7 and V is TRBV10-2; 11 bases map to TRBD2. The germline CDR1 and CDR2 sequences are WSHSY and SAAADI. This CDR3 spans 15 amino acids. Trimming at V came to 6 bases and at J to 3 bases, leaving 7 bases not matched to a gene. This CDR3 reads CASRLAGAPDYEQYF. CDR3 in DNA: TGCGCCAGCAGACTAGCGGGAGCGCCGGACTACGAGCAGTACTTC.

The sample holds a few counts of this clone. V gene TRBV5-4 combines with J gene TRBJ2-7; a possible D gene is TRBD2 (6 bases). V gave up 0 bases and J gave up 3 bases, with 13 bases separating them. CDR3 length equals 15 residues. From germline, CDR1 is SGHNT and CDR2 YYREEE (reference sequence). Here the CDR3 DNA reads TGTGCCAGCAGCTTGGCGCGGGGCCACGACTACGAGCAGTACTTC. Its translation: CASSLARGHDYEQYF.

The V gene is TRBV10-1, the J gene TRBJ2-3; D uncertain. V was shortened by 8 bases and J by 6 bases, with 9 bases between the two germline ends. Germline CDR1 is WNHNN and CDR2 is SYGVQD (reference sequence). CDR3 size: 11 residues. This chain's CDR3 is CASGPRDTQYF. CDR3 sequence (DNA): TGCGCCAGCGGGCCTCGGGATACGCAGTATTTT.

This clone was recorded once. The chain combines TRBV11-2 with TRBJ1-2; D possibly corresponds to TRBD1 (5 bases). CDR1 is SGHAT, CDR2 FQNNGV, per germline. Trimming took 4 bases from V and 4 from J, leaving 16 bases between them. The CDR3 has 15 residues. CDR3 DNA sequence: TGTGCCAGCAGCTACAACCGACAGACTAGCTATGGCTACACCTTC. Its translation: CASSYNRQTSYGYTF.

On this clone itself: Other DNA sequences in this specimen translate into the identical CDR3. The chain links TRBV11-2 to TRBJ2-3; D may be TRBD1 or TRBD2 (5 bases each). The CDR3 contains 15 residues. CDR1 and CDR2 from the germline V gene are SGHAT and FQNNGV. V lost 1 base, J lost 4 bases, and 12 bases lay in between. CDR3 coding DNA: TGTGCCAGCAGCTTAGGAACGCGAGGGGCAGATACGCAGTATTTT. Translating it yields CASSLGTRGADTQYF.

This clone was detected many times. The J gene is TRBJ2-7, the V gene TRBV28; TRBD2 is a possible D gene (7 bases). The CDR3 runs to 14 residues. Trimming removed 1 base from V and 3 bases from J, with 10 bases in between. CDR1 and CDR2 (germline): MDHEN, SYDVKM. The CDR3 bases are TGTGCCAGCAGTTTATACAGGGAGGGCTACGAGCAGTACTTC. Translating gives CASSLYREGYEQYF.

This chain joins TRBV11-1 and TRBJ2-3, with D uncertain. Germline CDR1 reads SGHAT; CDR2 reads FQDESV (reference sequence). The germline V and J ends were trimmed by 1 base and 3 bases, with 8 bases remaining between them. CDR3 size: 14 residues. The CDR3, as DNA: TGTGCCAGCAGCTTAGAAGACGAAACAGATACGCAGTATTTT. Its translation is CASSLEDETDTQYF.

This clone was seen once. The chain has TRBV4-1 and TRBJ1-3; D uncertain. This CDR3 region has 14 residues. The germline CDR1 and CDR2 sequences are MGHRA and YSYEKL. Trimming stripped 1 base from V and 3 bases from J, with 7 bases between. CDR3 loop: CASSQVQDGNTIYF. CDR3 in DNA: TGCGCCAGCAGCCAAGTCCAGGATGGAAACACCATATATTTT.

A word on this clone: The sample contains more than one DNA sequence encoding this CDR3. V is TRBV7-2 and J is TRBJ2-3; 11 bases line up with TRBD2. CDR3 size: 16 residues. The J segment lost 2 bases and the V segment lost 5 bases, leaving 6 bases of the junction unmatched. Germline loops: CDR1 SGHTA, CDR2 FQGNSA. The CDR3 sequence is CASSLQLAGATDTQYF. CDR3 nucleotide sequence: TGTGCCAGCAGCCTGCAACTAGCGGGAGCCACAGATACGCAGTATTTT.